This T cell receptor beta chain was captured by sequencing in a study of T cell responses to AZD1222 COVID-19 vaccine. Study at large: Second doses at about 4 or about 12 weeks were pooled. The study's findings and limits: Once two AZD1222 doses were given, Spike-specific TCR breadth and depth went up. Researchers report vaccine-associated CD4 TCRs spanning spike, with dominance at 160-218 and 743-854.

V lost 3 bases, J lost 1 base, and 9 bases lay in between. Germline V gene sequence: CDR1 SEHNR, CDR2 FQNEAQ (reference sequence). The CDR3 is 14 amino acids. The method was immunoSEQ multiplex PCR; TCRdb's version includes in-frame clones alone and lacks a portion of them. The sample has 150,000 to 200,000 clones; 90% to 95% are singletons. Turning to this clone: No antigen is known for it.

This sequence was found in an adult in good health. This chain uses TRBV7-9 with TRBJ1-1; maybe TRBD1 (5 bases). The sample consisted of peripheral blood, taken on day 0 of AZD1222 vaccination. The CDR3 bases are TGTGCCAGCAGCTTGCCCAGGGCGAACACTGAAGCTTTCTTT. It specifies CASSLPRANTEAFF.